These 7 T cell receptor beta chains were sequenced from one sample in a study of identical twins' blood T cells. TCRdb re-derived calls from the 5' RACE reads in MiXCR, one entry per CDR3 protein. The sample has 400,000 or so distinct CDR3 sequences; roughly 31% are singletons. Source material: PBMCs. All receptors come from a woman aged 18-50 years in good health.

The CDR3 sequence is CASSQDDRNEQYF. The CDR3 DNA is TGTGCCAGCAGCCAAGATGACAGGAACGAGCAGTACTTC. The V gene is TRBV14, the J gene TRBJ2-7; tentative D call: TRBD1 (6 bases). V was pared by 0 bases and J by 5 bases, with 8 bases between. Germline CDR1 reads SGHDN; CDR2 reads FVKESK. The CDR3 loop spans 13 amino acids.

CDR3 DNA: TGTGCCAGCAGCTTAAGACCACTTATAGCGGGGGCCCTCCTGAGCACCGGGGAGCTGTTTTTT. This translates into CASSLRPLIAGALLSTGELFF. The V and J genes are TRBV7-6 and TRBJ2-2; 9 bases align to TRBD2. The CDR3 is 21 amino acids. Trimming took 2 bases from V and 4 from J; bases not matched to a gene: 20. Germline CDR1 and CDR2: SGHVS and FNYEAQ.

The table lists this clonotype with many counts. CDR3 residues: CSASFRETQYF. CDR3 nucleotide sequence: TGCAGCGCATCCTTCAGAGAGACCCAGTACTTC. The chain joins TRBV29-1 to TRBJ2-5; D is ambiguous. The CDR3 contains 11 residues. Germline CDR1 SQVTM, CDR2 ANQGSEA. V was clipped by 7 bases and J by 4 bases, with 10 bases between them. Full variable domain (outside the CDR3, taken from reference TRBV29-1 and TRBJ2-5): SAVISQKPSRDICQRGTSLTIQCQVDSQVTMMFWYRQQPGQSLTLIATANQGSEATYESGFVIDKFPISRPNLTFSTLTVSNMSPEDSSIYLCSASFRETQYFGPGTRLLVL.

The sample holds a few counts of this clonotype. The CDR3 sequence: CASMPAGVKGTEAFF. DNA for the CDR3: TGTGCCAGCATGCCCGCCGGGGTTAAGGGCACTGAAGCTTTCTTT. The rearrangement uses TRBV3-1 and TRBJ1-1; D uncertain. The V and J ends lost 7 bases and 4 bases respectively, with 19 bases between them. The CDR3 is 15 residues long. Germline CDR1 is LGHDT and CDR2 is YNNKEL (reference sequence).

This clonotype was detected ten times or more. This rearrangement joins TRBV20-1 to TRBJ1-2; 9 bases map to TRBD1. Germline CDR1 reads DFQATT; CDR2 reads SNEGSKA (reference sequence). This CDR3 spans 15 amino acids. V gave up 5 bases and J gave up 4 bases; unmatched junction bases: 11. In DNA form, the CDR3 reads TGCAGTGCTCTCCGGGACAGGGACGGCGGCTATGGCTACACCTTC. Protein product: CSALRDRDGGYGYTF.

Only a few counts were recorded for this clonotype. The chain carries TRBV20-1 and TRBJ1-1; D not certain. V was cut by 4 bases and J by 0 bases, with 6 bases left in between. In germline, CDR1 is DFQATT, CDR2 SNEGSKA (reference sequence). CDR3 length: 12 amino acids. CDR3 sequence (DNA): TGCAGTGCTAACCCCTTGAACACTGAAGCTTTCTTT. It encodes CSANPLNTEAFF.

This clonotype appeared a single time. A read error is possible here, since a much larger clone lies one base away. This chain links TRBV6-5 with TRBJ2-5; D is possibly TRBD2 (5 bases). From germline, CDR1 is MNHEY and CDR2 SVGAGI. V lost 0 bases and J lost 9, with 14 bases in between. The CDR3 length is 14 residues. The CDR3 sequence: CASSYSGRVEAQYF. The CDR3 DNA is TGTGCCAGCAGTTACTCGGGGAGAGTGGAGGCCCAGTACTTC.